The text below deals with one T cell receptor beta chain. The data belong to a study of cytomegalovirus exposure and HLA in healthy donors. Across the study: Among 398 genotyped donors, approximately 80% fell in the Caucasian-associated ancestry cluster.

Germline V gene lookup returns CDR1 ENHRY and CDR2 SYGVKD. Deletions cut 6 bases from V and 3 bases from J, with 13 bases between. This CDR3 is built from 14 residues. Primers included in the PCR were 60 Vbeta and 13 Jbeta primers. This table comes from immunoSEQ multiplex PCR, and its TCRdb copy is limited to in-frame clones, with some not included. Among 90,000 or so clones, over 75% were seen once, and the ten largest hold roughly 2%. The gene calls are TRBV10-3 and TRBJ2-3; TRBD2 is a possible D gene (6 bases). The sequence came from a boy younger than 18 in good health and CMV-seronegative. The sample comprised PBMCs. This chain's CDR3 is CAIRGEAGTDTQYF. DNA of the CDR3: TGTGCCATCAGGGGGGAGGCCGGTACAGATACGCAGTATTTT.